Sequencing of this T cell receptor (beta chain) was carried out in a study of blood T cell repertoires in COVID-19. Profiled with immunoSEQ multiplex PCR; TCRdb holds only in-frame clones, not every one. The data hold tens of thousands of clones, with around 88% observed a single time. This clone was counted once. The CDR3 has 16 amino acids. From germline, CDR1 is MDHEN and CDR2 SYDVKM. The V end lost 8 bases, the J end lost 6 bases, and 22 bases lay between the germline ends. The sample comprised peripheral blood. The chain uses TRBV28 and TRBJ2-2; D possibly corresponds to TRBD1 (6 bases). This receptor was identified in an elderly woman with acute or convalescent COVID-19. The CDR3 DNA is TGTGCCAGCGAAACAGGGTTTCGAAGTCAGCCCGGGGAGCTGTTTTTT. Amino acids: CASETGFRSQPGELFF.